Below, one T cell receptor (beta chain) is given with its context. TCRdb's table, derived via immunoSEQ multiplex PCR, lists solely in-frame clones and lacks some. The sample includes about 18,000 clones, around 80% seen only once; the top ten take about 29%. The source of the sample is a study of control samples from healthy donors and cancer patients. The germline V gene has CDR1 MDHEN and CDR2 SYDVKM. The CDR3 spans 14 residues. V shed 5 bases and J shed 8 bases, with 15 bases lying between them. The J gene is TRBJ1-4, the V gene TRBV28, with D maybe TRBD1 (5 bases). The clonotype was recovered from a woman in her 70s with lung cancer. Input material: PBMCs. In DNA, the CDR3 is TGTGCCAGCAGTACCCGGGGTGGGGCCGAAAAACTGTTTTTT. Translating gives CASSTRGGAEKLFF.